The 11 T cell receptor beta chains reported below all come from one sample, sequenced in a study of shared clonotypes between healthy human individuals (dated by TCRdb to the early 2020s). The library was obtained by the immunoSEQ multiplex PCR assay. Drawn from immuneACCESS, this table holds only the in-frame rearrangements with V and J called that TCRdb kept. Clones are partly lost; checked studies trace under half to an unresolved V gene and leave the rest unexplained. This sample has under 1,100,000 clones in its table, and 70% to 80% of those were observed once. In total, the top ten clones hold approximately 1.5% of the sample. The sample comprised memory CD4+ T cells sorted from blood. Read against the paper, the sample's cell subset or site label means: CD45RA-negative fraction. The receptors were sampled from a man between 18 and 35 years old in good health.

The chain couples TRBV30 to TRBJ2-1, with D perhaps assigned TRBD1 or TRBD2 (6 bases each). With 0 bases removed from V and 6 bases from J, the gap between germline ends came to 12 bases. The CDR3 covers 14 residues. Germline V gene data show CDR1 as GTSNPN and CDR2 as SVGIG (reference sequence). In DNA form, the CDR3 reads TGTGCCTGGAGTGTACTAGGGGGGTCCAATGAGCAGTTCTTC. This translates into CAWSVLGGSNEQFF.

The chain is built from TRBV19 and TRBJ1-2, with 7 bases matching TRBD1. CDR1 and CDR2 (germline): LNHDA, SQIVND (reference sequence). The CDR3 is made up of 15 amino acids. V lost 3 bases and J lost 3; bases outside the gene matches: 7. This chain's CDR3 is CASSMRNRGDYGYTF. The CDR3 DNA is TGTGCCAGTAGTATGAGGAACAGGGGAGACTATGGCTACACCTTC.

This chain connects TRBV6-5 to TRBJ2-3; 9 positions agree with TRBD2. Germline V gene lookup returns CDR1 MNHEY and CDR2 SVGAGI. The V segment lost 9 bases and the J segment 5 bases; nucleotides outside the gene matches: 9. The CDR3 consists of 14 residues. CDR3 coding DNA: TGTGCCAGTAAGGGGCTAGCGGGAATAGATACGCAGTATTTT. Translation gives CASKGLAGIDTQYF.

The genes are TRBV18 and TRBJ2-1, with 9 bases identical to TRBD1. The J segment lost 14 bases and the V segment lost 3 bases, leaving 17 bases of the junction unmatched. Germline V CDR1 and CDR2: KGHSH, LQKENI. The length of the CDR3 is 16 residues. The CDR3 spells CASSPQGQGREMGKFF. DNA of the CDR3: TGTGCCAGCTCACCCCAGGGACAGGGCCGAGAGATGGGGAAGTTCTTC. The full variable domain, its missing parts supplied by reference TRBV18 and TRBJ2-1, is NAGVMQNPRHLVRRRGQEARLRCSPMKGHSHVYWYRQLPEEGLKFMVYLQKENIIDESGMPKERFSAEFPKEGPSILRIQQVVRGDSAAYFCASSPQGQGREMGKFFGPGTRLTVL.

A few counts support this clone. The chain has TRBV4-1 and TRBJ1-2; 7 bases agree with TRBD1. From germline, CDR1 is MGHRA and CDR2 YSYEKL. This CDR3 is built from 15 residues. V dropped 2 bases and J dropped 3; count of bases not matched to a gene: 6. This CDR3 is CASSQLQGMDYGYTF. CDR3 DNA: TGCGCCAGCAGCCAACTACAGGGGATGGACTATGGCTACACCTTC.

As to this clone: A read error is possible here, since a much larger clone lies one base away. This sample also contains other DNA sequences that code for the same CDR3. This CDR3 reads CASSLYGGTDTQYF. The CDR3 bases are TGTGCCAGCAGCTTGTATGGGGGCACAGATACGCAGTATTTT. V usage is TRBV5-4 and J usage is TRBJ2-3; D remains ambiguous. Per germline, CDR1 SGHNT and CDR2 YYREEE (reference sequence). CDR3 length: 14 residues. V lost 1 base, J lost 1 base, and 7 bases lay in between.

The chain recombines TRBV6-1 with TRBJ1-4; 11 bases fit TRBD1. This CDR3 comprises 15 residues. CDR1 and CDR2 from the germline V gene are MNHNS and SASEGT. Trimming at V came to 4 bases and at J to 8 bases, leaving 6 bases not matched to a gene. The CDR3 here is CASSGDRGSREKLFF. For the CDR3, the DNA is TGTGCCAGCAGTGGGGACAGGGGGAGTAGAGAAAAACTGTTTTTT.

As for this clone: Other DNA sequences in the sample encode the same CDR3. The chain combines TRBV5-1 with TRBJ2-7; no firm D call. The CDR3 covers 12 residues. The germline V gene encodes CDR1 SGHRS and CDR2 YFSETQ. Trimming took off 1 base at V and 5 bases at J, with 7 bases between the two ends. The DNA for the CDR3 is TGCGCCAGCAGCTTGCCCGGAAACGAGCAGTACTTC. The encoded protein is CASSLPGNEQYF.

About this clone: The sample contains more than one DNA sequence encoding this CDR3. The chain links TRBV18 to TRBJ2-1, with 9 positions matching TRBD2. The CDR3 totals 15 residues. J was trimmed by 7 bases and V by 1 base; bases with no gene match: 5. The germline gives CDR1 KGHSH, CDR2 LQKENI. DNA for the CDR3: TGTGCCAGCTCACCACTAGCGGGAGCTGGTAATGAGCAGTTCTTC. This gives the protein CASSPLAGAGNEQFF.

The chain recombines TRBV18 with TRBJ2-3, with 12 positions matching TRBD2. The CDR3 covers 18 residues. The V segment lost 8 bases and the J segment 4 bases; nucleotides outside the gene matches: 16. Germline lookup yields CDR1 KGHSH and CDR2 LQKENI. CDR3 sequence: CASTPPLAGGPSADTQYF. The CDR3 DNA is TGTGCCAGCACCCCGCCGCTAGCGGGAGGGCCCTCTGCAGATACGCAGTATTTT.

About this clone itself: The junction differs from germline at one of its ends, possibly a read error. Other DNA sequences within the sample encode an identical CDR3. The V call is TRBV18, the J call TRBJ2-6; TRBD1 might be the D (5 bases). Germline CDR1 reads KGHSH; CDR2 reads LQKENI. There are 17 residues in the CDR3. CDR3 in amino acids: CASSPQSLLSGANVLTF. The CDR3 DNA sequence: TGTGCCAGCTCACCACAATCGCTATTATCTGGGGCCAACGTCCTGACTTTT.